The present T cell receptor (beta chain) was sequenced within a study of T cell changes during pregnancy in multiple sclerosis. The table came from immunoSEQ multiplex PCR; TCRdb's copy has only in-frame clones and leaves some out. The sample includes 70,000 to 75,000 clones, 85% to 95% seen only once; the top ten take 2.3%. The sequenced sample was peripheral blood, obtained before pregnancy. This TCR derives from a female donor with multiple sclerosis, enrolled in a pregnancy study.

The DNA of the CDR3 is TGTGCCAGCAGGACAGGGGGCCAGGCGAACACTGAAGCTTTCTTT. Translating gives CASRTGGQANTEAFF. This chain uses TRBV28 with TRBJ1-1, with TRBD1 matching 10 bases. Germline V lookup: CDR1 MDHEN, CDR2 SYDVKM. V was clipped by 6 bases and J by 1 base; unmatched bases: 5. This CDR3 is 15 amino acids long.